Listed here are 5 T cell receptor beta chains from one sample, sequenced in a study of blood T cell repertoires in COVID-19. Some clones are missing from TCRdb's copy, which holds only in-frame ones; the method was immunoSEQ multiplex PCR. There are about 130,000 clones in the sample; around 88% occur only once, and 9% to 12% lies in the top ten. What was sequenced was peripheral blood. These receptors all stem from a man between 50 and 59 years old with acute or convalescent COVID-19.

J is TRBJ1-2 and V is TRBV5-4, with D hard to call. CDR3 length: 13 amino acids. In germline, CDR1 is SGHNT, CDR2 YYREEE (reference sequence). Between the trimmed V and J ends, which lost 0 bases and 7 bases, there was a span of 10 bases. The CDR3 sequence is CASSLGQAGGYTF. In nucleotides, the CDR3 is TGTGCCAGCAGCTTGGGCCAGGCCGGTGGCTACACCTTC.

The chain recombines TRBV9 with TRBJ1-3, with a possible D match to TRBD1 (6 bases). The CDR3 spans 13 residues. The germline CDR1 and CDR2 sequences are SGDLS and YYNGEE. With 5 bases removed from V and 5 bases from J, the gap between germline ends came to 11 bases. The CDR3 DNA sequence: TGTGCCAGCAGTGGGACAACCAGAAACACCATATATTTT. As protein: CASSGTTRNTIYF.

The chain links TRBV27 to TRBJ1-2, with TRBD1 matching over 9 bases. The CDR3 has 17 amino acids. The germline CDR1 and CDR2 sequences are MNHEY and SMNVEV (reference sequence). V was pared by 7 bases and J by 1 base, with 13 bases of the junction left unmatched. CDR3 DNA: TGTGCCAGCAAACCGGGACAGGGTTTCGATTTTAACTATGGCTACACCTTC. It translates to CASKPGQGFDFNYGYTF.

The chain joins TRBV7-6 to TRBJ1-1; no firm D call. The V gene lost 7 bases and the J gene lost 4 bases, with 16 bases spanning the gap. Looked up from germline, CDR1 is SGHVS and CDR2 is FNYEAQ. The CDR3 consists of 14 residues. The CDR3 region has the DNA TGTGCCAGCACCCTAGGGAGCGGGGTCACTGAAGCTTTCTTT. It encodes CASTLGSGVTEAFF. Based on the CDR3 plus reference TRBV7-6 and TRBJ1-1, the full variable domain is GAGVSQSPRYKVTKRGQDVALRCDPISGHVSLYWYRQALGQGPEFLTYFNYEAQQDKSGLPNDRFSAERPEGSISTLTIQRTEQRDSAMYRCASTLGSGVTEAFFGQGTRLTVV.

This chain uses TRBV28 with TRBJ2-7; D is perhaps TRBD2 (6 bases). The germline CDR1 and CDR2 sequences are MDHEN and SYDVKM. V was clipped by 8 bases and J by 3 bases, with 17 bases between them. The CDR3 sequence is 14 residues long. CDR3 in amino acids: CASLGGSGNYEQYF. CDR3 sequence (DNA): TGTGCCAGCCTCGGTGGTAGCGGAAACTACGAGCAGTACTTC.